The entry below gives a single TCR beta chain sequence along with its context. Germline-derived CDR1 and CDR2 are SGHAT and FQNNGV. The length of the CDR3 is 16 residues. V lost 1 base, J lost 3 bases, and 13 bases lay in between. Though nominally healthy at sampling, donors likely had unrecorded immune exposures. The data were obtained in a study of cytomegalovirus exposure and HLA in healthy donors. Use of 60 Vbeta and 13 Jbeta primers characterized the PCR. Only in-frame clones appear in the TCRdb table, and some are missing; sequencing was by immunoSEQ multiplex PCR. Seen here are 150,000 to 180,000 clones, about 80% observed once, and the top ten hold roughly 4.2%.

This chain joins TRBV11-2 and TRBJ2-4, with TRBD1 as a possible D gene (5 bases). This TCR was sampled from a woman in her thirties or forties in good health and CMV-seronegative. The sequenced material came from PBMCs. CDR3 coding DNA: TGTGCCAGCAGCTTAGTTGGGGCTCGAGGCAAAAACATTCAGTACTTC. Translated: CASSLVGARGKNIQYF.